This TCR beta chain originates from a study of blood T cell repertoires in COVID-19. Method: immunoSEQ multiplex PCR; TCRdb's copy keeps in-frame clones and lacks some. Here the sample spans approximately 250,000 clones, about 87% being singletons. Sequencing was performed on PBMCs or T cells enriched from blood (not recorded which). The receptor's source is a woman in her thirties or forties with acute COVID-19.

The chain's CDR3 is CASSLQGRWGNTIYF. The CDR3 bases are TGTGCCAGCAGCTTGCAGGGCCGGTGGGGAAACACCATATATTTT. The V call is TRBV5-8, the J call TRBJ1-3, with D possibly matching TRBD1 (5 bases). The germline gives CDR1 SGHTS, CDR2 YDEGEE. This CDR3 is built from 15 residues. V lost 1 base to trimming and J lost 4 bases, with 12 bases between them.